This T cell receptor beta chain is drawn from a study of blood T cells in healthy people across ages. Points from the study as a whole: When set beside aged donors, long-lived donors presented more naive CD4+ cells and higher diversity.

The J segment lost 5 bases and the V segment lost 2 bases, leaving 5 bases of the junction unmatched. The CDR3 has 14 residues. CDR1 and CDR2 (germline): MGHDK, SYGVNS. Primed by a sample-barcoded 5' primer and a J-beta primer mix, a second PCR proceeded for about 7 to 11 cycles. The template-switch adaptor was a 5' adaptor with 12 random nucleotides. It tagged each cDNA molecule. CDR3-containing paired-end reads numbering at least 2.5 million came from each sample. MiXCR, applied by TCRdb to the 5' RACE reads, yields one record per CDR3 protein. The repertoire holds a few hundred thousand distinct CDR3 sequences, with 27% as singletons. Healthy Caucasians from Russia aged about 6 to 100 served as donors. For this clonotype: Its antigen is not known.

The V gene is TRBV25-1, the J gene TRBJ2-5; 7 bases line up with TRBD1. Input material: blood. The TCR sequence derives from a woman in her 70s in good health. The chain's CDR3 is CASSETGARETQYF. The CDR3 DNA is TGTGCCAGCAGTGAAACAGGGGCGCGCGAGACCCAGTACTTC.